This entry lists 25 T cell receptor beta chains sequenced from one sample in a study of T cell responses to AZD1222 COVID-19 vaccine. Repertoires were generated with immunoSEQ multiplex PCR, while TCRdb's copy carries only in-frame clones and drops some. The data show approximately 150,000 clones, about 90% seen once. The input for sequencing was peripheral blood, taken 28 days after the second AZD1222 dose. These receptors came from an adult who received the AZD1222 COVID-19 vaccine.

V usage is TRBV10-3 and J usage is TRBJ2-2; 11 bases match TRBD1. The CDR3 extends over 15 amino acids. V trimming: 11 bases; J trimming: 3 bases; junction bases outside the gene matches: 8. Germline loops: CDR1 ENHRY, CDR2 SYGVKD. The CDR3 sequence is CAVGQGALDTGELFF. The CDR3 nucleotides read TGTGCCGTCGGACAGGGGGCGCTTGACACCGGGGAGCTGTTTTTT.

V and J are TRBV9 and TRBJ1-2, with a tentative D call TRBD1 (6 bases). V was trimmed by 3 bases and J by 4 bases, leaving 16 bases between them. CDR3 size: 15 residues. Germline-derived CDR1 and CDR2 are SGDLS and YYNGEE. The CDR3 here is CASSEGDTTPYGYTF. The CDR3, as DNA: TGTGCCAGCAGCGAGGGGGACACCACTCCCTATGGCTACACCTTC.

This chain connects TRBV19 to TRBJ2-1; TRBD1 might be the D (6 bases). V was shortened by 5 bases and J by 4 bases, with 12 bases between the two germline ends. CDR3 length: 14 residues. Germline lookup yields CDR1 LNHDA and CDR2 SQIVND (reference sequence). CDR3 DNA: TGTGCCAGTAGTTACAGGGAAACTTACAATGAGCAGTTCTTC. Translating gives CASSYRETYNEQFF.

V gene TRBV5-1 combines with J gene TRBJ2-3; D uncertain. Trimming shortened V by 0 bases and J by 6 bases, and 8 bases separated the two germline ends. The germline CDR1 and CDR2 sequences are SGHRS and YFSETQ. This CDR3 has 13 amino acids. CDR3 DNA: TGCGCCAGCAGCTTGGGACCCAGGGATACGCAGTATTTT. Translation gives CASSLGPRDTQYF.

V is TRBV10-3 and J is TRBJ2-7; D is unresolved. Germline CDR1 and CDR2: ENHRY and SYGVKD. V was clipped by 3 bases and J by 0 bases, with 9 bases between them. The CDR3 is 14 amino acids. The CDR3 region is CAISDRSYSYEQYF. The DNA of the CDR3 is TGTGCCATCAGTGATCGGTCTTACTCCTACGAGCAGTACTTC.

The chain employs TRBV28 and TRBJ2-3, with D possibly matching TRBD2 (5 bases). Germline-derived CDR1 and CDR2 are MDHEN and SYDVKM. The CDR3 runs to 14 residues. Trimming cost V 8 bases and J 0 bases, with 12 bases left between them. The CDR3: CASARAGSTDTQYF. The CDR3 DNA reads as TGTGCCAGCGCGAGGGCCGGGAGCACAGATACGCAGTATTTT.

V gene TRBV4-1 combines with J gene TRBJ2-7; no clear D gene. The CDR3 totals 16 residues. Trimming cost V 4 bases and J 0 bases, with 16 bases left between them. Germline CDR1 MGHRA, CDR2 YSYEKL. CDR3 loop: CASSPLSAANSYEQYF. CDR3 bases: TGCGCCAGCAGCCCCTTGTCGGCGGCAAACTCCTACGAGCAGTACTTC.

The genes are TRBV5-4 and TRBJ2-3, with 9 positions matching TRBD2. Per germline, CDR1 SGHNT and CDR2 YYREEE (reference sequence). The V and J ends lost 3 bases and 6 bases, in that order; junction bases with no gene match: 14. The CDR3 contains 17 residues. Here the CDR3 reads CASSSTLRRGGSDTQYF. The DNA of the CDR3 is TGTGCCAGCAGCTCGACCCTGCGGCGGGGGGGCTCTGATACGCAGTATTTT. Looking up the rest from reference TRBV5-4 and TRBJ2-3 gives the full variable domain: ETGVTQSPTHLIKTRGQQVTLRCSSQSGHNTVSWYQQALGQGPQFIFQYYREEENGRGNFPPRFSGLQFPNYSSELNVNALELDDSALYLCASSSTLRRGGSDTQYFGPGTRLTVL.

The chain links TRBV10-3 to TRBJ2-7, with TRBD2 identical over 9 bases. This CDR3 is built from 13 residues. Germline V gives CDR1 ENHRY, CDR2 SYGVKD. Trimming removed 10 bases from V and 1 base from J; junction bases left unmatched: 5. This CDR3 is CATERGDSYEQYF. CDR3 DNA sequence: TGTGCCACAGAGCGGGGGGATTCCTACGAGCAGTACTTC.

In its sample, this clone was seen once. The rearrangement uses TRBV9 and TRBJ1-2; no reliable D call. CDR3 length: 13 residues. Germline V lookup: CDR1 SGDLS, CDR2 YYNGEE. Trimming left V 0 bases short and J 8 bases short, with 11 bases between. CDR3: CASSVAGLRGYTF. Written as DNA, the CDR3 is TGTGCCAGCAGCGTAGCTGGGTTACGGGGCTACACCTTC.

The chain recombines TRBV11-2 with TRBJ2-1; 8 bases align to TRBD1. V was clipped by 5 bases and J by 5 bases; unmatched bases: 8. CDR1 and CDR2 (germline): SGHAT, FQNNGV. This CDR3 spans 15 amino acids. CDR3 sequence reads: CASSLRTGSNNEQFF. The CDR3 DNA reads TGTGCCAGCAGCCTCAGGACAGGGTCAAACAATGAGCAGTTCTTC.

The chain links TRBV13 to TRBJ2-7; a weak D match, TRBD1 (6 bases). V was trimmed by 1 base and J by 2 bases, leaving 6 bases between them. Germline V lookup: CDR1 PRHDT, CDR2 FYEKMQ (reference sequence). This CDR3 spans 13 amino acids. The CDR3 loop is CASSLEGAYEQYF. The DNA of the CDR3 is TGTGCCAGCAGCTTAGAGGGGGCCTACGAGCAGTACTTC. Full variable domain (outside the CDR3, taken from reference TRBV13 and TRBJ2-7): AAGVIQSPRHLIKEKRETATLKCYPIPRHDTVYWYQQGPGQDPQFLISFYEKMQSDKGSIPDRFSAQQFSDYHSELNMSSLELGDSALYFCASSLEGAYEQYFGPGTRLTVT.

The rearrangement uses TRBV7-6 and TRBJ1-1; D remains ambiguous. Germline-derived CDR1 and CDR2 are SGHVS and FNYEAQ. The CDR3 is 15 residues long. V was trimmed by 1 base and J by 0 bases, leaving 9 bases between them. The CDR3 loop is CASSLGGVMNTEAFF. CDR3 sequence (DNA): TGTGCCAGCAGCTTAGGTGGGGTCATGAACACTGAAGCTTTCTTT. Full variable domain (rest looked up from reference TRBV7-6 and TRBJ1-1): GAGVSQSPRYKVTKRGQDVALRCDPISGHVSLYWYRQALGQGPEFLTYFNYEAQQDKSGLPNDRFSAERPEGSISTLTIQRTEQRDSAMYRCASSLGGVMNTEAFFGQGTRLTVV.

This chain joins TRBV16 and TRBJ1-2; 8 bases match TRBD1. The CDR3 is 13 residues long. Germline V CDR1 and CDR2: KGHSY, FQNENV. Germline trimming cut 4 bases from V and 4 bases from J; bases unmatched to any gene: 2. The CDR3 nucleotides read TGTGCCAGCAGCCCGGGACAGGTCTATGGCTACACCTTC. Its protein product is CASSPGQVYGYTF.

The genes are TRBV19 and TRBJ2-5; TRBD1 might be the D (6 bases). Trimming removed 5 bases from V and 2 bases from J, with 12 bases in between. The CDR3 is 14 residues long. Germline loops: CDR1 LNHDA, CDR2 SQIVND (reference sequence). The CDR3 bases are TGTGCCAGTAGTTCCAACAGGGTACAAGAGACCCAGTACTTC. Translated: CASSSNRVQETQYF.

This chain joins TRBV5-1 and TRBJ2-7, with TRBD1 matching 10 bases. The CDR3 contains 17 residues. Germline V gene sequence: CDR1 SGHRS, CDR2 YFSETQ. V dropped 4 bases and J dropped 3; count of bases not matched to a gene: 13. The CDR3 coding sequence is TGCGCCAGCAGCCAGCCCCAGACAGGGGGCTATCTCTACGAGCAGTACTTC. It translates to CASSQPQTGGYLYEQYF.

The genes are TRBV27 and TRBJ1-2, with unresolved D. Deletions cut 2 bases from V and 2 bases from J, with 6 bases between. CDR3 size: 13 residues. Looked up from germline, CDR1 is MNHEY and CDR2 is SMNVEV (reference sequence). The CDR3 DNA reads as TGTGCCAGCAGTTTAGCGGCAAACTATGGCTACACCTTC. It is translated as CASSLAANYGYTF.

The chain recombines TRBV7-9 with TRBJ1-4; the D is unclear. Germline CDR1 reads SEHNR; CDR2 reads FQNEAQ (reference sequence). Trimming took off 5 bases at V and 10 bases at J, with 14 bases between the two ends. The CDR3 has 13 amino acids. The CDR3 protein is CASSLRVERKLFF. In nucleotides, the CDR3 is TGTGCCAGCAGCCTCCGGGTCGAACGAAAACTGTTTTTT.

The rearrangement links TRBV6-5 to TRBJ1-2; D unresolved. Trimming took 4 bases from V and 3 from J, leaving 9 bases between them. Germline V gene lookup returns CDR1 MNHEY and CDR2 SVGAGI. The length of the CDR3 is 13 residues. CDR3 residues: CASSSRSDYGYTF. The CDR3 region has the DNA TGTGCCAGCAGTTCCCGGAGTGACTATGGCTACACCTTC.

This chain connects TRBV6-5 to TRBJ2-5; a possible D gene is TRBD1 (5 bases). The V end was cut by 0 bases, the J end by 5 bases, with 10 bases between. Germline V CDR1 and CDR2: MNHEY, SVGAGI. The CDR3 contains 14 residues. The chain's CDR3 is CASSYSRGAETQYF. The CDR3, as DNA: TGTGCCAGCAGTTACTCAAGGGGCGCGGAGACCCAGTACTTC.

The chain uses TRBV27 and TRBJ1-5; D is unclear. The CDR3 has 12 residues. V was pared by 6 bases and J by 9 bases, with 12 bases between. The germline CDR1 and CDR2 sequences are MNHEY and SMNVEV (reference sequence). CDR3 region: CASRDPSGPQHF. For the CDR3, the DNA is TGTGCCAGCAGGGACCCCTCGGGGCCCCAGCATTTT.

The chain uses TRBV4-1 and TRBJ1-4, with D uncertain. Trimming pared 2 bases from V and 7 bases from J, leaving 20 bases between. The CDR3 is made up of 17 amino acids. The germline V gene encodes CDR1 MGHRA and CDR2 YSYEKL. The CDR3 spells CASSQSGSVVGGEKLFF. DNA of the CDR3: TGCGCCAGCAGCCAAAGCGGGAGCGTTGTTGGTGGTGAAAAACTGTTTTTT.

J is TRBJ1-2 and V is TRBV25-1; a weak D match, TRBD1 (5 bases). The CDR3 covers 15 residues. Germline CDR1 MGHDK, CDR2 SYGVNS. Trimming pared 3 bases from V and 4 bases from J, leaving 15 bases between. The CDR3 loop reads CASSESGAGVYGYTF. The CDR3 bases are TGTGCCAGCAGTGAGTCTGGGGCCGGTGTCTATGGCTACACCTTC.

The DNA of the CDR3 is TGTGCCAGCAGCCAACCAGGGGTGAGGAACACTGAAGCTTTCTTT. Translation: CASSQPGVRNTEAFF. This sequence joins TRBV3-1 (or the pseudogene TRBV3-2) and TRBJ1-1; D may be TRBD1 (6 bases). CDR1 is LGHDT, CDR2 YNNKEL, per germline (reference sequence). The CDR3 contains 15 residues. Trimming cost V 2 bases and J 1 base, with 11 bases left between them.

The V gene is TRBV5-1, the J gene TRBJ2-5; the D gene is possibly TRBD1 (6 bases). The germline V gene has CDR1 SGHRS and CDR2 YFSETQ. V was trimmed by 5 bases and J by 4 bases, leaving 18 bases between them. The CDR3 totals 15 residues. The CDR3 DNA reads as TGCGCCAGCAGACTTATAGCAACAGGGCGAGAGACCCAGTACTTC. It is translated as CASRLIATGRETQYF.